These 27 T cell receptor beta chains originate from one sample sequenced in a study of T cells after posttransplantation cyclophosphamide. Using immunoSEQ multiplex PCR, the repertoire was profiled, and TCRdb retains in-frame clones only, with some absent. The sample lists 9,000 to 15,000 clones, roughly 1.9% occurring once. Cyclophosphamide on days +3 and +4 followed busulfan-fludarabine conditioning and a marrow graft. The input for sequencing was PBMCs, taken after allogeneic stem cell transplant with posttransplant cyclophosphamide. Receptors were obtained from a male patient between 25 and 40 years old who received an allogeneic stem cell transplant from a related donor, was CMV-positive, and had no GVHD. Some T cells may be the graft donor's.

This chain connects TRBV19 to TRBJ2-3, with D perhaps TRBD2 (5 bases). The germline V gene has CDR1 LNHDA and CDR2 SQIVND (reference sequence). This CDR3 is built from 16 residues. Trimming shortened V by 4 bases and J by 0 bases, and 14 bases separated the two germline ends. The CDR3 nucleotides are TGTGCCAGTAGTACCGACTACGACCTCAGCACAGATACGCAGTATTTT. Translating it yields CASSTDYDLSTDTQYF.

This chain joins TRBV5-5 and TRBJ1-1; maybe TRBD1 (6 bases). The length of the CDR3 is 15 residues. Trimming shortened V by 5 bases and J by 6 bases, and 20 bases separated the two germline ends. Germline loops: CDR1 SGHKS, CDR2 YYEKEE (reference sequence). DNA of the CDR3: TGTGCCAGCAGTAGACGGACAGAGAAAACAGCTGAAGCTTTCTTT. This codes for CASSRRTEKTAEAFF.

This chain links TRBV18 with TRBJ2-3, with 9 bases lining up with TRBD2. The CDR3 loop spans 16 amino acids. CDR1 is KGHSH, CDR2 LQKENI, per germline. The V and J ends lost 2 bases and 0 bases, in that order; junction bases with no gene match: 3. CDR3 DNA sequence: TGTGCCAGCTCACCAGGCGGGGGGGGAAGCACAGATACGCAGTATTTT. Protein: CASSPGGGGSTDTQYF.

This rearrangement joins TRBV18 to TRBJ2-1; TRBD2 is a possible D gene (5 bases). V was clipped by 0 bases and J by 6 bases, with 9 bases between them. This CDR3 is 14 amino acids long. Germline CDR1 reads KGHSH; CDR2 reads LQKENI. DNA of the CDR3: TGTGCCAGCTCACCACCCTCGGGGTCCAATGAGCAGTTCTTC. Amino acids: CASSPPSGSNEQFF.

This clone has only a few counts. V gene TRBV12-2 combines with J gene TRBJ2-5; the D segment call TRBD1 is taken from the table without a DNA check. TRBV12-2 is a documented pseudogene. The CDR3 is 16 residues long. CDR3 sequence (DNA): TGTGCAAGTCGCCAACCAGGGGGCCTGGTACAAGAGACCCAGTACTTC. Amino acid sequence: CASRQPGGLVQETQYF.

The V call is TRBV7-3, the J call TRBJ1-2; the D is unclear. V dropped 5 bases and J dropped 10 bases, with 17 bases sitting between them. CDR1 is SGHTA, CDR2 FQGTGA, per germline. The CDR3 runs 13 residues. The CDR3 loop is CASSATNSRIYTF. Written as DNA, the CDR3 is TGTGCCAGCAGCGCAACCAACAGCAGGATCTACACCTTC.

This sequence joins TRBV18 and TRBJ2-1; 8 nucleotides match TRBD2. The CDR3 has 19 residues. Germline CDR1 reads KGHSH; CDR2 reads LQKENI. The J segment lost 5 bases and the V segment lost 3 bases, leaving 18 bases of the junction unmatched. In DNA, the CDR3 is TGTGCCAGCTCACCGGTCCCCTTGGGACTAGTTCATGACGACAATGAGCAGTTCTTC. Translated, it gives CASSPVPLGLVHDDNEQFF.

The chain employs TRBV5-1 and TRBJ2-3, with 16 bases aligning to TRBD2. Germline CDR1 and CDR2: SGHRS and YFSETQ. V trimming: 3 bases; J trimming: 4 bases; junction bases outside the gene matches: 5. The CDR3 length is 17 residues. Written as DNA, the CDR3 is TGCGCCAGCAGCTCGGGGACTAGCGGGAGGGTCGCAGATACGCAGTATTTT. It translates to CASSSGTSGRVADTQYF.

There are a few counts of this clone. J is TRBJ1-6 and V is TRBV5-1; TRBD1 matches at 10 bases. The CDR3 is 17 residues long. Germline CDR1 and CDR2: SGHRS and YFSETQ. V shed 0 bases and J 9 bases; nucleotides not matched to a gene: 9. The CDR3 DNA reads TGCGCCAGCAGCTTGGGACCTCCCGGGACAGGGGCTTCACCCCTCCACTTT. Translation gives CASSLGPPGTGASPLHF.

This clone was observed a handful of times. This chain joins TRBV28 and TRBJ2-6, with D unclear. The CDR3 is 12 residues long. Germline-derived CDR1 and CDR2 are MDHEN and SYDVKM. Trimming removed 9 bases at V and 0 bases at J, with 3 bases between. The CDR3 nucleotides read TGTGCCAGTCTCTCTGGGGCCAACGTCCTGACTTTC. Encoded protein: CASLSGANVLTF.

In this sample, this clone is medium-sized (0.01 to 0.1%). J is TRBJ2-2 and V is TRBV11-3, with 7 nucleotides matching TRBD1. Trimming cost V 1 base and J 5 bases; bases outside gene matches: 1. The germline CDR1 and CDR2 sequences are SGHNT and YENEEA. The CDR3 is 14 residues long. CDR3 protein: CASSLGQGTGELFF. CDR3 bases: TGTGCCAGCAGCTTAGGACAGGGAACCGGGGAGCTGTTTTTT.

This chain links TRBV18 with TRBJ2-7, with a tentative D call TRBD1 (5 bases). Germline V CDR1 and CDR2: KGHSH, LQKENI. CDR3 length: 15 residues. V dropped 2 bases and J dropped 0 bases, with 11 bases sitting between them. This chain's CDR3 is CASSPAQGASYEQYF. The CDR3 DNA reads TGTGCCAGCTCACCAGCCCAGGGTGCCTCCTACGAGCAGTACTTC.

As DNA, the CDR3 is TGTGCCAGCAGCTTGCCCCCGGGTCAAAACAATGAGCAGTTCTTC. It translates to CASSLPPGQNNEQFF. This chain joins TRBV5-4 and TRBJ2-1; D is unresolved. The V end lost 1 base, the J end lost 5 bases, and 13 bases lay between the germline ends. The length of the CDR3 is 15 residues. Germline-derived CDR1 and CDR2 are SGHNT and YYREEE (reference sequence).

This clone was seen more than once but under ten times. The chain uses TRBV7-9 and TRBJ2-1; tentatively, D is TRBD2 (5 bases). V shed 1 base and J shed 7 bases, with 11 bases lying between them. The CDR3 extends over 14 amino acids. Germline V lookup: CDR1 SEHNR, CDR2 FQNEAQ (reference sequence). The CDR3 nucleotides are TGTGCCAGCAGCTTAGGGTGGAGGCCAAATGAGCAGTTCTTC. Amino acids: CASSLGWRPNEQFF.

This clone was seen a handful of times. As DNA, the CDR3 is TGTGCCAGCAGCTTAAACCCAGTTCCAGATACGCAGTATTTT. Amino acid sequence: CASSLNPVPDTQYF. The chain recombines TRBV11-2 with TRBJ2-3; the D is unclear. This CDR3 is 14 amino acids long. Trimming shortened V by 2 bases and J by 4 bases, and 10 bases separated the two germline ends. Germline V gene lookup returns CDR1 SGHAT and CDR2 FQNNGV. Drawing the rest from reference TRBV11-2 and TRBJ2-3, the complete variable domain is EAGVAQSPRYKIIEKRQSVAFWCNPISGHATLYWYQQILGQGPKLLIQFQNNGVVDDSQLPKDRFSAERLKGVDSTLKIQPAKLEDSAVYLCASSLNPVPDTQYFGPGTRLTVL.

In its sample, this clone was seen a few times. The V gene is TRBV7-8, the J gene TRBJ1-4; 9 positions match TRBD1. There are 15 residues in the CDR3. Trimming cost V 4 bases and J 7 bases; bases outside gene matches: 7. Germline values: CDR1 SGHVS, CDR2 FQNEAQ. For the CDR3, the DNA is TGTGCCAGCAGCTCCCCGACAGGGGGAAGTGAAAAACTGTTTTTT. This gives the protein CASSSPTGGSEKLFF.

The J gene is TRBJ2-5, the V gene TRBV18; D ambiguous. The CDR3 is made up of 16 amino acids. Germline loops: CDR1 KGHSH, CDR2 LQKENI. V lost 3 bases and J 1 base, leaving 15 bases between the germline ends. The CDR3 DNA reads as TGTGCCAGCTCACCGCGTTTCCCCCTTGTCCAAGAGACCCAGTACTTC. This gives the protein CASSPRFPLVQETQYF.

In its sample, this clone was seen a few times. The rearrangement links TRBV5-4 to TRBJ1-1, with TRBD1 matching 7 bases. With 4 bases clipped from V and 4 bases from J, the junction kept 7 bases outside the gene matches. In germline, CDR1 is SGHNT, CDR2 YYREEE (reference sequence). The CDR3 has 14 amino acids. CDR3 sequence (DNA): TGTGCCAGCAGCAAAGGGGGCAGGAGCACTGAAGCTTTCTTT. Its protein is CASSKGGRSTEAFF.

This clone has just a few counts. The rearrangement joins TRBV19 to TRBJ2-4, with 10 bases fitting TRBD2. This CDR3 is 18 amino acids long. The germline gives CDR1 LNHDA, CDR2 SQIVND (reference sequence). Unmatched junction bases numbered 8, after V lost 3 bases and J lost 0 bases. The CDR3 region has the DNA TGTGCCAGTAGTATGCCCTTAGCGGGGGGTCTAGCCAAAAACATTCAGTACTTC. Its protein is CASSMPLAGGLAKNIQYF.

V is TRBV29-1 and J is TRBJ2-1, with 9 bases fitting TRBD2. The CDR3 sequence is 16 residues long. The J segment lost 3 bases and the V segment lost 5 bases, leaving 11 bases of the junction unmatched. Germline V lookup: CDR1 SQVTM, CDR2 ANQGSEA. CDR3 loop: CSVTLVLAGDYNEQFF. The CDR3 coding sequence is TGCAGCGTTACCCTGGTATTAGCGGGGGACTACAATGAGCAGTTCTTC.

This clone was seen a few times. The chain combines TRBV5-1 with TRBJ2-5; 9 positions agree with TRBD2. Germline values: CDR1 SGHRS, CDR2 YFSETQ. The CDR3 length is 14 residues. J was trimmed by 4 bases and V by 4 bases; bases with no gene match: 5. The CDR3, as DNA: TGCGCCAGCAGCGCGGGACTAGCAGGAGAGACCCAGTACTTC. This codes for CASSAGLAGETQYF.

This clone is categorized as medium-sized. The rearrangement links TRBV6-1 to TRBJ2-4, with unresolved D. Germline-derived CDR1 and CDR2 are MNHNS and SASEGT. V lost 2 bases, J lost 0 bases, and 14 bases lay in between. The CDR3 extends over 17 amino acids. The CDR3 region is CASSETSTRGAKNIQYF. The DNA of the CDR3 is TGTGCCAGCAGTGAAACTTCTACGAGAGGAGCCAAAAACATTCAGTACTTC.

This clone counts as medium-sized. CDR3 amino acids: CASGPIQGNSPLHF. The CDR3, as DNA: TGTGCCAGCGGCCCCATTCAGGGGAATTCACCCCTCCACTTT. The V call is TRBV7-9, the J call TRBJ1-6; a possible D gene is TRBD1 (6 bases). CDR3 size: 14 residues. Germline lookup yields CDR1 SEHNR and CDR2 FQNEAQ (reference sequence). With 8 bases removed from V and 7 bases from J, the gap between germline ends came to 15 bases.

A remark on this clone: Germline is not matched at one junction end, which may reflect a read error. The V gene is TRBV28, the J gene TRBJ2-3; 7 nucleotides agree with TRBD2. The germline V gene has CDR1 MDHEN and CDR2 SYDVKM. CDR3 length: 16 residues. The CDR3 region has the DNA TGTGCCAGCACCCCTGGGGCGGGAGTAGCTGGAGATACGCGGTATTTT. It specifies CASTPGAGVAGDTRYF.

This clone was seen a few times. The chain uses TRBV15 and TRBJ1-1; no clear D. The CDR3 sequence is 15 residues long. Germline CDR1 is LNHNV and CDR2 is YYDKDF (reference sequence). Between the trimmed V and J ends, which lost 3 bases and 1 base, there was a span of 12 bases. The DNA of the CDR3 is TGTGCCACCAGCAGCCCCAACTCGGGGAACACTGAAGCTTTCTTT. It encodes CATSSPNSGNTEAFF.

This clone was seen only a few times. This chain connects TRBV6-5 to TRBJ1-3; D perhaps matches TRBD1 (5 bases). CDR3 size: 16 residues. Germline V gene sequence: CDR1 MNHEY, CDR2 SVGAGI. V lost 2 bases, J lost 4 bases, and 15 bases lay in between. The CDR3 DNA reads as TGTGCCAGCAGTTACACAAATCAGGGTTCGGGAAACACCATATATTTT. Protein: CASSYTNQGSGNTIYF.

The chain joins TRBV5-1 to TRBJ1-1; 10 nucleotides match TRBD1. Per the germline V gene, CDR1 is SGHRS and CDR2 is YFSETQ. This CDR3 is built from 16 residues. J gave up 0 bases and V 5 bases, and 7 bases lay outside the gene matches. This CDR3 is CASSLRQGAMNTEAFF. The DNA for the CDR3 is TGCGCCAGCAGTCTCCGACAGGGGGCCATGAACACTGAAGCTTTCTTT. Looking up the rest from reference TRBV5-1 and TRBJ1-1 gives the full variable domain: KAGVTQTPRYLIKTRGQQVTLSCSPISGHRSVSWYQQTPGQGLQFLFEYFSETQRNKGNFPGRFSGRQFSNSRSEMNVSTLELGDSALYLCASSLRQGAMNTEAFFGQGTRLTVV.